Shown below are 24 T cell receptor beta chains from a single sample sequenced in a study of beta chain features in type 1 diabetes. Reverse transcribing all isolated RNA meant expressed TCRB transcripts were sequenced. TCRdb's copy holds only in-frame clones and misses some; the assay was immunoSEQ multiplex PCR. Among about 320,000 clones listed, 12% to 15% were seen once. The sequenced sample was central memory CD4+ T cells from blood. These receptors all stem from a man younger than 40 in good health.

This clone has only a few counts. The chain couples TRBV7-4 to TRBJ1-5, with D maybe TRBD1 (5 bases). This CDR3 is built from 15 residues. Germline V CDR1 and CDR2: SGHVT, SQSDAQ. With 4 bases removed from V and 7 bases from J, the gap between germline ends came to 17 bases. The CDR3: CASSSQGPLGQPQHF. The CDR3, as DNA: TGTGCCAGCAGCTCCCAGGGCCCTCTAGGGCAGCCCCAGCATTTT.

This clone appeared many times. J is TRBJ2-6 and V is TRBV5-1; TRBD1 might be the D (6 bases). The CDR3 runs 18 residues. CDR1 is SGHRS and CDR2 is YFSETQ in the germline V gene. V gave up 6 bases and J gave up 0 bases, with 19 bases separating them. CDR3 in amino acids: CASKYQQGLRSGANVLTF. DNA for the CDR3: TGCGCCAGCAAGTACCAACAGGGCCTCCGCTCTGGGGCCAACGTCCTGACTTTC.

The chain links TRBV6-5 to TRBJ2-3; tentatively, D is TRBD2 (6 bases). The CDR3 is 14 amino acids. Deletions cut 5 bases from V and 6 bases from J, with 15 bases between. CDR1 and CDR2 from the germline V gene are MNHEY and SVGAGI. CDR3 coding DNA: TGTGCCAGCAGTGTGACTAGTGGTCCGGATACGCAGTATTTT. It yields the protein CASSVTSGPDTQYF.

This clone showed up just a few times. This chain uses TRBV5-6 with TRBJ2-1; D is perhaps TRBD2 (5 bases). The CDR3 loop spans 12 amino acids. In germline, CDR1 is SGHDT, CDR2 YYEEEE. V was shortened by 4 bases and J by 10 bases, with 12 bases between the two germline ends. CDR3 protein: CASSIQAVEQFF. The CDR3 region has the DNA TGTGCCAGCAGCATCCAAGCGGTCGAGCAGTTCTTC.

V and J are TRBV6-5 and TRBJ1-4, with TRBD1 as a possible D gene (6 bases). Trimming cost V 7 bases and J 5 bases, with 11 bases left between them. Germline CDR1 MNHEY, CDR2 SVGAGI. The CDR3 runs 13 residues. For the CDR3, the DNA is TGTGCCAGCAATAACAGGGCGAATGAAAAACTGTTTTTT. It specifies CASNNRANEKLFF.

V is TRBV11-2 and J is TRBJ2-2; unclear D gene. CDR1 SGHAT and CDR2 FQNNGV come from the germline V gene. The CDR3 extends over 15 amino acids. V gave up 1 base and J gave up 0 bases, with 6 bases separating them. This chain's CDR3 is CASSLGYANTGELFF. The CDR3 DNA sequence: TGTGCCAGCAGCTTAGGCTATGCGAACACCGGGGAGCTGTTTTTT.

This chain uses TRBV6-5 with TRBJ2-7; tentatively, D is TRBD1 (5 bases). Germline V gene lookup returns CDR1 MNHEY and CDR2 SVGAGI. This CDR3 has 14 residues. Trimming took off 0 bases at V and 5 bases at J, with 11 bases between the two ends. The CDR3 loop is CASSYSMATDEQYF. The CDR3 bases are TGTGCCAGCAGTTACTCGATGGCGACAGACGAGCAGTACTTC.

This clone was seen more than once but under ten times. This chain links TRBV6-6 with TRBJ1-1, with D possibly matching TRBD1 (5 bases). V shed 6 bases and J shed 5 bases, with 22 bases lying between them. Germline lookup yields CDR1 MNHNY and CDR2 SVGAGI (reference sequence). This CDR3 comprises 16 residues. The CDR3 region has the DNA TGTGCCAGCAGCCGCGTAATCGACAGTCGTGGAACTGAAGCTTTCTTT. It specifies CASSRVIDSRGTEAFF.

CDR3 nucleotide sequence: TGTGCCAGCAGCTACGGGGCCCTTACGTACAATGAGCAGTTCTTC. Protein: CASSYGALTYNEQFF. The chain carries TRBV11-3 and TRBJ2-1; D tentatively reads TRBD1 or TRBD2 (5 bases each). V lost 4 bases and J lost 4, with 14 bases in between. In germline, CDR1 is SGHNT, CDR2 YENEEA. The CDR3 has 15 amino acids.

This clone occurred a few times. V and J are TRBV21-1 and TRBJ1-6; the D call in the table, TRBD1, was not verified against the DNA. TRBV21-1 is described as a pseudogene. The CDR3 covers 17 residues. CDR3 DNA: TGTGCCAGCAGCAAAGAGGTTAAAGACAGGGCCCTTTCACCCCTCCACTTT. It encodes CASSKEVKDRALSPLHF.

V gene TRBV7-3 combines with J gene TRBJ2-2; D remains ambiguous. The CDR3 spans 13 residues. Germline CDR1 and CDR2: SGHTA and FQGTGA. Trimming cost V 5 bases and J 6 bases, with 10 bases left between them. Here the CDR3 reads CASSQLSAGELFF. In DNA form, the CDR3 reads TGTGCCAGCAGCCAGTTGTCGGCCGGGGAGCTGTTTTTT. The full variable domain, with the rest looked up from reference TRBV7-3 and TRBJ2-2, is GAGVSQTPSNKVTEKGKYVELRCDPISGHTALYWYRQSLGQGPEFLIYFQGTGAADDSGLPNDRFFAVRPEGSVSTLKIQRTERGDSAVYLCASSQLSAGELFFGEGSRLTVL.

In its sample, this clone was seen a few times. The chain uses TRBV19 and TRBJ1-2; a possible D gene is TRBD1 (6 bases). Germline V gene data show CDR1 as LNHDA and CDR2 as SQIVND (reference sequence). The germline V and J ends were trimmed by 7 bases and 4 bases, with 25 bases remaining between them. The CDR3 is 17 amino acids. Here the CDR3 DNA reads TGTGCCAGTAAGGGCGACAGGTTTCTAACATCCGGCTATGGCTACACCTTC. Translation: CASKGDRFLTSGYGYTF. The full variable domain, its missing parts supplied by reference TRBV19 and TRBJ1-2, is DGGITQSPKYLFRKEGQNVTLSCEQNLNHDAMYWYRQDPGQGLRLIYYSQIVNDFQKGDIAEGYSVSREKKESFPLTVTSAQKNPTAFYLCASKGDRFLTSGYGYTFGSGTRLTVV.

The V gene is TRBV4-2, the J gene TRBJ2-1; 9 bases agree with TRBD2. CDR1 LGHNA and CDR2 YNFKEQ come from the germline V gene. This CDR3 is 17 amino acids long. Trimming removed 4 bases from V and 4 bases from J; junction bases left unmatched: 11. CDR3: CASSLEDRLAAYNEQFF. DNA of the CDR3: TGTGCCAGCAGCCTAGAAGACCGACTAGCGGCTTACAATGAGCAGTTCTTC.

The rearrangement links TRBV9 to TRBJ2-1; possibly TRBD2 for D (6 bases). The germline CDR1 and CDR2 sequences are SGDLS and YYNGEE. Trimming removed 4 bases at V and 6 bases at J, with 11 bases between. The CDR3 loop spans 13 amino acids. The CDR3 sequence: CASSLPGGNEQFF. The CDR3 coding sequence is TGTGCCAGCAGCCTACCCGGGGGCAATGAGCAGTTCTTC.

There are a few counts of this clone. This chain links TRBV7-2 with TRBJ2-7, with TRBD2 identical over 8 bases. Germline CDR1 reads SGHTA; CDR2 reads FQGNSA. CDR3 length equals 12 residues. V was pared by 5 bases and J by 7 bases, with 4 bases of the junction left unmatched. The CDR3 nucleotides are TGTGCCAGCAGCCGCCCGGGAGGGGAGCAGTACGTC. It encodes CASSRPGGEQYV.

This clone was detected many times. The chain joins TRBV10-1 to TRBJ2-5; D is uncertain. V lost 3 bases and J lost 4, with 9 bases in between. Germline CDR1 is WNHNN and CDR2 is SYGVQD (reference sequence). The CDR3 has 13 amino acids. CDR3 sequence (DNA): TGCGCCAGCAGTGAAAATATCAGAGAGACCCAGTACTTC. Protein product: CASSENIRETQYF.

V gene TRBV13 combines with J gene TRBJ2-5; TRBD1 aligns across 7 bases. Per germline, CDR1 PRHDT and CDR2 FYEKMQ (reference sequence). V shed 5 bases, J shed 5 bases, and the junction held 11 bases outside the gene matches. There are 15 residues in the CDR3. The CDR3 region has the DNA TGTGCCAGCAGCCCGCAGGGGGTGGATTTGGAGACCCAGTACTTC. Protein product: CASSPQGVDLETQYF. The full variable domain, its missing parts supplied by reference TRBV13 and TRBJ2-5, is AAGVIQSPRHLIKEKRETATLKCYPIPRHDTVYWYQQGPGQDPQFLISFYEKMQSDKGSIPDRFSAQQFSDYHSELNMSSLELGDSALYFCASSPQGVDLETQYFGPGTRLLVL.

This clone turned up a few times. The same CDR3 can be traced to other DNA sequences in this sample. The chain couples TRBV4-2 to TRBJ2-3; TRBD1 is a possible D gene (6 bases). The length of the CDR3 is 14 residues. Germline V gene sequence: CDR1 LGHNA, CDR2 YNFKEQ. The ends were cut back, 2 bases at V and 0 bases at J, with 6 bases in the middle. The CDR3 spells CASSQRGSTDTQYF. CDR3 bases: TGTGCCAGCAGCCAAAGGGGGAGCACAGATACGCAGTATTTT.

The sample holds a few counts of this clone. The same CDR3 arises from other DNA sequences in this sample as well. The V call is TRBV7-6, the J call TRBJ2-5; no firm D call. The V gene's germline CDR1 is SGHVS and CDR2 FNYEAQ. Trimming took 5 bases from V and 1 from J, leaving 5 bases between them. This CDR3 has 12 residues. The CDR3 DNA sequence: TGTGCCAGCAGCCCAGGCCAAGAGACCCAGTACTTC. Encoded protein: CASSPGQETQYF. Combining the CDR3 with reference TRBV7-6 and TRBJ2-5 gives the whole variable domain GAGVSQSPRYKVTKRGQDVALRCDPISGHVSLYWYRQALGQGPEFLTYFNYEAQQDKSGLPNDRFSAERPEGSISTLTIQRTEQRDSAMYRCASSPGQETQYFGPGTRLLVL.

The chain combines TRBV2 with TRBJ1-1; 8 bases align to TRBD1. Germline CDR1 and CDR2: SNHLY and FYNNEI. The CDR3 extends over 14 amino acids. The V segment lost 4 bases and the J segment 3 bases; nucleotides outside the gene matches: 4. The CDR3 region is CASSGTGSDTEAFF. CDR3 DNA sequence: TGTGCCAGCAGTGGGACAGGGTCGGACACTGAAGCTTTCTTT.

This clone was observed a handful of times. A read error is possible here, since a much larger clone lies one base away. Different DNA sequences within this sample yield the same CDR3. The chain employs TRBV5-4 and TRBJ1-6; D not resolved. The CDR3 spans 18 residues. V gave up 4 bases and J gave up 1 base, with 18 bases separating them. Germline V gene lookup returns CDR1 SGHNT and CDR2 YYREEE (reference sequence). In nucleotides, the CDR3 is TGTGCCAGCAGCCAAGATCGCGGGCTTGGGTCCTATAATTCACCCCTCCACTTT. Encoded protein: CASSQDRGLGSYNSPLHF.

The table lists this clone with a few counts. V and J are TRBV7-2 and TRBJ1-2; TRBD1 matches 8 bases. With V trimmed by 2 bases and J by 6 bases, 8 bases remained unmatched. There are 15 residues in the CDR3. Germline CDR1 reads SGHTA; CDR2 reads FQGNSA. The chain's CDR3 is CASSLSRQGADGYTF. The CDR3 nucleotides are TGTGCCAGCAGCTTAAGTCGGCAGGGGGCTGATGGCTACACCTTC.

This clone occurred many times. CDR3 in amino acids: CAISEYDSGATYNEQFF. The CDR3 DNA is TGTGCCATCAGTGAGTACGATTCTGGGGCTACCTACAATGAGCAGTTCTTC. The rearrangement uses TRBV10-3 and TRBJ2-1; the D gene is possibly TRBD1 (5 bases). There are 17 residues in the CDR3. Trimming left V 1 base short and J 2 bases short, with 15 bases between. From germline, CDR1 is ENHRY and CDR2 SYGVKD.

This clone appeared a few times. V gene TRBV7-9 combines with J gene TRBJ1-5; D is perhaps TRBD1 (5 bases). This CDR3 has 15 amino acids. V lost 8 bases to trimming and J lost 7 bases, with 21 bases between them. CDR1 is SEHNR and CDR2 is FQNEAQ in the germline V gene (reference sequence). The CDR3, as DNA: TGTGCCAGCCACGTCCCGGGGGGTAGGGGCCAGCCCCAGCATTTT. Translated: CASHVPGGRGQPQHF.